The following is a T cell receptor beta chain sequence with its context. This clonotype was counted many times. Its antigen remains undetermined. The input lacks base qualities; no much larger clone sits a single base away. The record originates from a study of Graves' ophthalmopathy and Graves' hyperthyroidism (dated by TCRdb to between 2018 and 2020). Regarding the complete study: Peripheral blood was collected before any treatment was given, at the time of initial diagnosis. Following sample collection, hyperthyroidism patients were given methimazole at a starting dose of 30 mg daily, and ophthalmopathy patients were given high-dose intravenous methylprednisolone. The approximately 100 discovery patients were randomly divided into training and test sets at a 7:3 ratio. To tell Graves' ophthalmopathy apart from Graves' hyperthyroidism, and to predict which patients would progress to ophthalmopathy, the study relied on TCR beta repertoire signatures. In total, 135 blood samples were TCR-sequenced: fewer than 50 ophthalmopathy, 80 or so hyperthyroidism and roughly 17 hyperthyroidism-to-ophthalmopathy patients. A discovery set of 100 patients (around 44 ophthalmopathy, about 59 stable hyperthyroidism) was enrolled to explore V-J signatures distinguishing ophthalmopathy from hyperthyroidism. In over 5 hyperthyroidism patients, the T-cell repertoire of thyroid tissue was compared with the T-cell repertoire of blood. An independent validation cohort comprised roughly 20 hyperthyroidism patients and roughly 15 patients who later progressed from hyperthyroidism to ophthalmopathy. Overall study outcomes, separate from this receptor: Among expanded thyroid clonotypes with frequency above 0.001, most also showed up in blood, which suggests that blood repertoires may reflect the thyroid immune response. Ophthalmopathy was separated from stable hyperthyroidism by the 13-signature model with more than 85% sensitivity and just under 84% specificity in cross-validation and with 80%/75% in the test set. In validation, the model predicted ophthalmopathy progression with 55% to 71% sensitivity and 72.22% specificity; some 13 predicted patients were CT-confirmed with GO in a median of about 6.1 months. Sample size was not predetermined statistically, and investigators were not blinded to group allocation.

Patients with ophthalmopathy had moderately to severely active disease, with a Clinical Activity Score of 3 or more, a NOSPECS grade of 4 or more, and a disease duration of less than 3 months. Anyone with other autoimmune diseases, uncontrolled infections, pregnancy or lactation was excluded from the study. Clinical symptoms, serum thyroxine, TRAb, thyroid ultrasound and orbital computed tomography formed the basis of the diagnosis. PBMCs were isolated from more than 8 ml of fresh peripheral blood by Ficoll-Paque density gradient centrifugation. Trizol reagent was used to extract the total RNA, and its quality was then checked on an Agilent 2100 Bioanalyzer. Trimming removed 1 base from V and 2 bases from J, leaving 8 bases between the germline ends. CDR1 and CDR2 are drawn from the germline V gene: SGHVS, FQNEAQ. The CDR3 runs 14 residues from the cysteine to the phenylalanine. Only the CDR3 DNA is retained, 42 bases long and in frame from the first base.

For repertoire sequencing, the TCR beta CDR3 regions were amplified from RNA transcripts. A first-round RT-PCR used HTBI primers with the Qiagen OneStep RT-PCR kit, followed by a second-round multiplex PCR, size selection and purification. Libraries were sequenced paired-end with 100 bp reads on an Illumina HiSeq2000. As for how the authors treated the data: SOAPnuke was used to process the reads, removing any read that contained adapters or uncalled bases, had a mean Phred below 15, or lacked an exact match to the constant primer or identifier. COPE v1.2.5 was used to merge the high-quality paired reads. Unique nucleotide sequences were defined as clonotypes and aligned to IMGT TRB V, D and J references using MiTCR v1.1. Only V-J combinations with frequency above 0.0001 were analysed, covering 99% to 99.2% of repertoires. For each V-J combination, a TCR clonal expansion and chaos score was defined as the ratio of F50 clonal expansion to chaos observed in the TCRdist matrix. Welch's t-statistics and random forest were used to reduce features to about a dozen V-J combinations, which were fed into a naive Bayes classifier. The similarity between thyroid and blood repertoires was quantified using the Morisita-Horn index. The public reads were quality trimmed at Q25 with fastp and then assembled into clones with MiXCR by TCRdb, keeping productive beta chains. CDR3 protein sequences are deduplicated, and each keeps its most common genes and DNA. TCRdb's processing, not the authors', yielded these V and J calls. Within this sample are a few hundred thousand distinct CDR3 sequences, with around 17% of them counted one time only. The ten most abundant clones make up 1.5% to 2% of the sample.

The receptor was isolated from a woman in her late teens or twenties with Graves' ophthalmopathy. Donor details come from another sample of the same person, matched by shared clones. The sample comprised peripheral blood. Recombination connected TRBV7-8 to TRBJ1-2, with no confident D gene call. CDR3 reads: CASSLDSTNYGYTF. In nucleotides, the sequence is TGTGCCAGCAGCTTAGACTCCACCAACTATGGCTACACCTTC. The variable domain in full, with residues beyond the CDR3 obtained from the reference TRBV7-8 and TRBJ1-2 genes, is GAGVSQSPRYKVAKRGQDVALRCDPISGHVSLFWYQQALGQGPEFLTYFQNEAQLDKSGLPSDRFFAERPEGSVSTLKIQRTQQEDSAVYLCASSLDSTNYGYTFGSGTRLTVV.